This T cell receptor beta chain was identified during a study of T-cell memory formation after mild COVID-19. Study conclusions and caveats: Pre-infection memory already had some responding clones, implying cross-reactive memory joined. CD4/CD8 balance held among clones contracting day 15 to 85, and later expanders leaned CD4+.

Libraries for TCRalpha and TCRbeta carried sample barcodes and unique molecular identifiers via 5'RACE. MiXCR, applied by TCRdb to the 5' RACE reads, yields one record per CDR3 protein. The table records a few hundred thousand distinct CDR3 sequences, around 20% of them present only once. This clonotype came up a few times. Its antigen is unidentified. Germline V lookup: CDR1 LNHDA, CDR2 SQIVND (reference sequence). This CDR3 region has 15 residues. The V gene end was trimmed by 5 bases and the J gene end by 9 bases; junction bases not matched to a gene: 10. The sequenced sample was PBMCs or a T cell subset sorted from them (not recorded which). This sequence was found in a young man who had mild COVID-19 (a few samples of this study predate the infection). Cell type and time point are not known. The V and J genes are TRBV19 and TRBJ1-6; the match to TRBD1 covers 7 bases. The CDR3, as DNA: TGTGCCAGTAGTCCGAGTTACGGGACAGCTTCACCCCTCCACTTT. This translates into CASSPSYGTASPLHF. The variable domain in full, completed from reference TRBV19 and TRBJ1-6, reads DGGITQSPKYLFRKEGQNVTLSCEQNLNHDAMYWYRQDPGQGLRLIYYSQIVNDFQKGDIAEGYSVSREKKESFPLTVTSAQKNPTAFYLCASSPSYGTASPLHFGNGTRLTVT.